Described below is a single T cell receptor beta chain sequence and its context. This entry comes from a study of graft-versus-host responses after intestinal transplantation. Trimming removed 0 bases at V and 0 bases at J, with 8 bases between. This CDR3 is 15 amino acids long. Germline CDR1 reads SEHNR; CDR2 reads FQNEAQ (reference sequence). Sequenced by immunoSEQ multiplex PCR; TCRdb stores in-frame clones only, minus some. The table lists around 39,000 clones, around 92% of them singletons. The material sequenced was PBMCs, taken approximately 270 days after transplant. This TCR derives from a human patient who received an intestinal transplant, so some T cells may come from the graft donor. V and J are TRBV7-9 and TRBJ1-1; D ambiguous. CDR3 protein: CASSLAGALNTEAFF. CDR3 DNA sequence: TGTGCCAGCAGCTTAGCGGGAGCCTTGAACACTGAAGCTTTCTTT.